This record looks at one T cell receptor (beta chain) sequence and its context. This specimen belongs to a study of blood T cell repertoires in COVID-19. Looking at the study overall: The United States, Italy and Spain were the sources of the acute and convalescent COVID-19 samples.

Produced via immunoSEQ multiplex PCR; TCRdb's table is partial and in-frame only. Of roughly 180,000 clones listed, around 83% are singletons. The trim removed 6 bases at V and 7 bases at J, leaving 3 bases unmatched. CDR1 is LNHDA and CDR2 is SQIVND in the germline V gene (reference sequence). This CDR3 region has 12 residues. This TCR was recovered from a man aged 18 to 29 with acute or convalescent COVID-19. This chain links TRBV19 with TRBJ1-5, with 7 bases that match TRBD1. The sample comprised peripheral blood. The CDR3 here is CASRQGSQPQHF. CDR3 nucleotide sequence: TGTGCCAGTAGACAGGGGTCACAGCCCCAGCATTTT.